These T cell receptor beta chains were read from a single sample in a study of cytomegalovirus exposure and HLA in healthy donors. The protocol was immunoSEQ multiplex PCR, while the TCRdb copy is restricted to in-frame clones and leaves out a portion. The sample carries about 51,000 clones, around 82% recorded once. The source material was PBMCs. Receptors were obtained from a boy under 18 in good health and CMV-seropositive. Each CDR3 is given with its conserved first and last residue. Clone size is stated in some rows and not others, as once, few, many or a class when expanded.

V gene,clone size,CDR3 protein
TRBV7-8,.,CASSYTTGPLATQYF
TRBV19,.,CASSIESSKLFF
TRBV4-1,.,CASSQDGQGWNTGELFF
TRBV7-9,.,CASIHSQGSYGYTF
TRBV7-9,few,CASSSTVNYGYTF
TRBV14,.,CASSQAGQGATGYTF
TRBV5-6,.,CASSLTDYGYTF
TRBV12-5,.,CASGFTPAMNTEAFF
TRBV9,.,CASSYAEPGANVLTF
TRBV20-1,.,CSGLLGAEQFF
TRBV11-2,.,CASSFATGPLNTEAFF
TRBV10-1,.,CASSESSWRLSNQPQHF
TRBV25-1,.,CASGLTDTQYF
TRBV5-6,.,CASSLGGSWGYTF
TRBV2,.,CASTTGGLRNEQFF
TRBV5-3,.,CARSLINSGCPGPYNEQFF
TRBV2,few,CASSAEDIEAFF
TRBV9,.,CASSLQIETGARVGGYTF
TRBV2,few,CASRLTGLNQPQHF
TRBV7-7,.,CASSRGSGGKETQYF
TRBV6-5,.,CASSDTGTASYEQYF
TRBV4-2,.,CASCDTSGFDTQYF
TRBV5-1,.,CASSLPSASSGGAYWGTDTQYF
TRBV4-1,.,CASSHPRSSGGYEQYF
TRBV9,.,CASSVTSSGANVLTF
TRBV4-1,.,CASSQGRNTEAFF
TRBV2,few,CASRVLAGGSGELFF
TRBV5-4,.,CASSLTGVYSGELFF
TRBV9,.,CASSVIPGQGVYNEQFF
TRBV5-6,.,CASSLGASETEAFF
TRBV5-1,.,CASRGRGNEQFF
TRBV5-1,.,CASRVAYGVTGELFF
TRBV25-1,few,CASSEVGSNQPQHF
TRBV6-1,once,CASSRDWPQHF
TRBV5-1,.,CASRAGTGTGGELFF
TRBV4-2,.,CASSQGLAGTDTQYF
TRBV5-1,.,CASSTGLASGANVLTF
TRBV19,.,CASSIAEGIGTDTQYF
TRBV5-4,.,CASSLGLAGYNEQFF
TRBV23-1,few,CASSQSRQVSNQPQHF
TRBV6-4,.,CASSDSLAGPNEQFF
TRBV7-8,.,CASRPRTGQLGELFF
TRBV6-5,.,CASSPDFSGNTIYF
TRBV12-5,.,CASSTFGGSYEQYF
TRBV27,.,CASSLLPGQGSTGELFF
TRBV5-1,.,CASSSGTGVSGANVLTF
TRBV10-1,.,CASSRAGGTGELFF
TRBV4-1,.,CASSQDGGYNEQFF
TRBV5-4,.,CASSTGTGANVLTF
TRBV2,.,CASSPGTAINIQYF
TRBV9,once,CASSFAPTDTQYF